This T cell receptor (beta chain) was found in a study of T cells expressing NK-cell markers. In the study overall: The study drew TCR beta repertoires from sorted CD3+CD56+NKG2C+, CD3+CD56+NKG2C- and CD3+CD56-NKG2C+ T cells. Study-wide results and caveats: Leadership of the CD3+CD56-NKG2C+ fraction also belonged to these clonotypes in a handful of donors. Questions lingered over whether expanded NKG2C+ T cell clones were HCMV-specific.

Germline CDR1 SGHRS, CDR2 YFSETQ. The CDR3 has 14 amino acids. The TCR beta cDNA came from 5'RACE template switching with UMIs. TCRdb reprocessed the 5' RACE reads and keeps a single row for each CDR3 protein, giving no DNA. Across some 460,000 distinct CDR3 sequences, the top ten clones capture approximately 1.5% of the sample. About this clonotype itself: Its antigen is unknown.

This TCR came from a woman in her forties or fifties in good health. The sequencing input was blood T cells: a sorted CD56 or NKG2C T cell subset, CD4+ or CD8+ T cells, or bulk PBMC T cells (not recorded which). V is TRBV5-1 and J is TRBJ1-1; TCRdb's assignment of TRBD1 cannot be checked, as there is no DNA. The CDR3 loop is CASSLTVTHPEAFF.